The clone carrying this T cell receptor beta chain was recorded a few times. This entry is derived from a study of cytomegalovirus exposure and HLA in healthy donors. The primer mix had 60 Vbeta and 13 Jbeta primers. TCRdb's copy holds only in-frame clones and misses some; the assay was immunoSEQ multiplex PCR. Here the sample spans around 83,000 clones, around 80% being singletons. From germline, CDR1 is MDHEN and CDR2 SYDVKM. The CDR3 extends over 16 amino acids. Germline trimming cut 2 bases from V and 0 bases from J; bases unmatched to any gene: 4. This TCR derives from a male donor in good health and CMV-seropositive. Sequencing input: PBMCs. V is TRBV28 and J is TRBJ2-5; 9 bases are shared with TRBD1. DNA for the CDR3: TGTGCCAGCAGTTTAGCGGACAGGGGCGACCAAGAGACCCAGTACTTC. This sequence encodes CASSLADRGDQETQYF. The entire variable domain, with the rest obtained from reference TRBV28 and TRBJ2-5, is as follows: DVKVTQSSRYLVKRTGEKVFLECVQDMDHENMFWYRQDPGLGLRLIYFSYDVKMKEKGDIPEGYSVSREKKERFSLILESASTNQTSMYLCASSLADRGDQETQYFGPGTRLLVL.